This T cell receptor beta chain was identified in a study of blood T cell repertoires in COVID-19. Study-level information: Both acute and convalescent COVID-19 samples were obtained from the United States, Italy and Spain. The cDNA or gDNA used as material had been derived from T cells, B-cell-depleted T cells, or PBMCs.

Per the original data handling: Reference gene primers were amplified, and this amplification served to estimate nucleated cell counts. Generated by immunoSEQ multiplex PCR, the TCRdb table keeps only in-frame clones and is missing some. V, J and clone size derive from that table, while D and trimming were established from the DNA sequence. The profile shows approximately 170,000 clones, 80% to 90% of them singletons. Per germline, CDR1 MGHDK and CDR2 SYGVNS. The CDR3 is made up of 14 amino acids. V shed 2 bases, J shed 6 bases, and the junction held 6 bases outside the gene matches. There are many counts of this clone.

The rearrangement joins TRBV25-1 to TRBJ1-1; 7 nucleotides agree with TRBD1. The sample taken for sequencing was peripheral blood. The sequence was obtained from a man over 45 with active or convalescent COVID-19. The CDR3 bases are TGTGCCAGCAGTGAAATCACAGGGGATCCTGAAGCTTTCTTT. Protein: CASSEITGDPEAFF.